The TCR beta chain under discussion was sequenced for a study of cytomegalovirus exposure and HLA in healthy donors. Study as a whole: HLA-typed donors contributed around 82 million unique TCRs, which were held in an early data release. Of 350 to 400 genotyped donors, 81% grouped in the Caucasian-associated ancestry cluster. Points from the study as a whole: Roughly 170 TCR beta chains were listed as cytomegalovirus-associated.

The V and J ends lost 0 bases and 8 bases, in that order; junction bases with no gene match: 9. CDR1 and CDR2 from the germline V gene are LGHNA and YSLEER. The CDR3 is 15 residues long. The primer mix had 60 Vbeta and 13 Jbeta primers. This table comes from immunoSEQ multiplex PCR, and its TCRdb copy is limited to in-frame clones, with some not included. The table shows about 89,000 clones, with 76% occurring only once. Notes on this clone: Its antigen is not identified.

The clonotype originates from a male donor in good health and CMV-seronegative. What was sequenced was PBMCs. This sequence joins TRBV4-3 and TRBJ2-7, with 8 bases fitting TRBD1. Here the CDR3 reads CASSQESLTGAQQYF. CDR3 coding DNA: TGCGCCAGCAGCCAAGAGAGTCTGACAGGGGCCCAGCAGTACTTC.